This T cell receptor beta chain was identified during a study of T cell responses to AZD1222 COVID-19 vaccine. The V gene's germline CDR1 is LGHDT and CDR2 YNNKEL (reference sequence). The CDR3 has 18 residues. Trimming took 0 bases from V and 5 from J, leaving 19 bases between them. TCRdb's table, derived via immunoSEQ multiplex PCR, lists solely in-frame clones and lacks some. The sample gives 150,000 to 200,000 clones, approximately 86% of which show up once; approximately 0.5% is in the top ten. General observations from the study: Nearly half of the spike-specific TCRs reportedly recognize variant regions that carry no mutations.

In regard to this clone: Its antigen is unidentified.

The source is an adult in good health. The chain carries TRBV3-1 (or the pseudogene TRBV3-2) and TRBJ2-2; maybe TRBD2 (5 bases). Sample: peripheral blood, taken on day 0 of AZD1222 vaccination. The CDR3 DNA is TGTGCCAGCAGCCAAGAAGGAGAAGGGCCGAGGGAGACCGGGGAGCTGTTTTTT. It translates to CASSQEGEGPRETGELFF.